The clone carrying this T cell receptor beta chain occurred many times. This sample was included in a study of neurological immune-mediated disorders. From the 5' RACE reads, TCRdb called clonotypes with MiXCR, one entry per CDR3 protein. The sample records tens of thousands of distinct CDR3 sequences, roughly an eighth being singletons. The length of the CDR3 is 13 residues. V trimming: 7 bases; J trimming: 3 bases; junction bases outside the gene matches: 7. Germline loops: CDR1 SQVTM, CDR2 ANQGSEA. The TCR comes from a woman aged 45-60 years in good health. Sample: PBMCs. The chain couples TRBV29-1 to TRBJ2-7; 9 bases align to TRBD1. CDR3 protein: CSGLRGQGYEQYF. The CDR3 DNA sequence: TGCAGCGGACTGCGGGGACAGGGCTACGAGCAGTACTTC.